This T cell receptor (beta chain) was sequenced during a study of blood T cell repertoires in COVID-19. Study-wide background: Researchers got acute and convalescent COVID-19 samples from the United States, Italy and Spain. The analysed material was cDNA or gDNA that came from T cells, B-cell-depleted T cells, or PBMCs.

In the authors' workflow: Scientists estimated how many nucleated cells there were by amplifying reference gene primers. Sequencing was performed with immunoSEQ multiplex PCR; in TCRdb, only in-frame clones are kept and a portion is missing. That table is the source of V, J and clone size, and D and trimming were worked out from the DNA. This sample has roughly 250,000 clones, with 70% to 90% found just once. Participants' reported clinical history set cohort assignment. The V gene's germline CDR1 is GTSNPN and CDR2 SVGIG (reference sequence). This CDR3 has 18 residues. After removal of 0 bases from V and 0 bases from J, the junction contained 7 bases not matched to a gene.

The TCR comes from a woman aged 45-59 years who had recovered from COVID-19. This chain connects TRBV30 to TRBJ1-6; 8 positions agree with TRBD1. The sample taken for sequencing was PBMCs or T cells enriched from blood (not recorded which). CDR3 DNA sequence: TGTGCCTGGAGTGTACCGAGGACAGGGAGCTCCTATAATTCACCCCTCCACTTT. This translates into CAWSVPRTGSSYNSPLHF.